The 5 T cell receptor beta chains below all came from one sample that was sequenced in a study of blood T cell repertoires in COVID-19. Here immunoSEQ multiplex PCR was the method, and the copy in TCRdb shows in-frame clones only, minus some. The table lists some 190,000 clones, about 85% of them singletons, with 5.5% to 8% in the top ten. Sequencing was done on a sample of peripheral blood. These receptors all stem from a man older than 75 with COVID-19, enrolled during active disease.

CDR3 in DNA: TGTGCCAGCAGTGGACAGGGACCGGGGGCTTTCTTT. It specifies CASSGQGPGAFF. The rearrangement joins TRBV2 to TRBJ1-1; 7 bases fit TRBD1. Germline V CDR1 and CDR2: SNHLY, FYNNEI. This CDR3 spans 12 amino acids. The J segment lost 11 bases and the V segment lost 4 bases, leaving 7 bases of the junction unmatched.

This sequence joins TRBV4-2 and TRBJ2-2; TRBD2 matches at 12 bases. This CDR3 comprises 18 residues. V was pared by 3 bases and J by 7 bases, with 12 bases of the junction left unmatched. Germline loops: CDR1 LGHNA, CDR2 YNFKEQ. Written as DNA, the CDR3 is TGTGCCAGCAGCCAGCACCTCCCTAGCGGGGGGGCGATCGGGGAGCTGTTTTTT. Amino acid sequence: CASSQHLPSGGAIGELFF.

The rearrangement links TRBV7-2 to TRBJ2-7; D perhaps matches TRBD1 (5 bases). This CDR3 has 16 residues. Trimming took off 2 bases at V and 7 bases at J, with 21 bases between the two ends. Germline CDR1 reads SGHTA; CDR2 reads FQGNSA. The CDR3 DNA reads TGTGCCAGCAGCTTATTCGGCGGATCGATCAAGGGGGAGCAGTACTTC. It translates to CASSLFGGSIKGEQYF.

This clone was counted only a few times. The rearrangement joins TRBV12-3 or TRBV12-4 to TRBJ2-4; tentatively, D is TRBD1 (6 bases). This CDR3 comprises 13 residues. Trimming cost V 7 bases and J 8 bases, with 15 bases left between them. The CDR3 DNA is TGTGCCAGCACCATGGGGGCATCGGACATTCAGTACTTC. Its translation: CASTMGASDIQYF.

CDR3 region: CASSLNRGTSGGTDTQYF. The CDR3 nucleotides read TGTGCCAGCAGCTTAAATAGAGGGACTAGCGGTGGCACAGATACGCAGTATTTT. The V and J genes are TRBV7-3 and TRBJ2-3, with 11 bases identical to TRBD2. The CDR3 runs to 18 residues. Germline loops: CDR1 SGHTA, CDR2 FQGTGA. J lost 1 base, V lost 1 base, and 7 bases had no gene match.